This T cell receptor beta chain derives from a study of shared clonotypes between healthy human individuals. PCR replicates performed on unsorted PBMC used around 0.3 ug DNA, about 30,000 T cell genomes. The table came from immunoSEQ multiplex PCR; TCRdb's copy has only in-frame clones and leaves some out. The sample holds nearly 500,000 clones, 76% seen once. Trimming shortened V by 0 bases and J by 5 bases, and 10 bases separated the two germline ends. From germline, CDR1 is LNHNV and CDR2 YYDKDF (reference sequence). The CDR3 length is 15 residues. The TCR originated in a woman aged 40 to 50 in good health. Some clones in this sample may be carry-over from other donors' samples. The chain uses TRBV15 and TRBJ2-2; no definite D call. The material sequenced was PBMCs. The CDR3 protein is CATSRDGSETGELFF. The DNA of the CDR3 is TGTGCCACCAGCAGAGACGGCAGCGAGACCGGGGAGCTGTTTTTT.